The entry that follows covers one T cell receptor beta chain sequence. Its matching antigen is unknown. TCRdb's copy holds only in-frame clones and misses some; the assay was immunoSEQ multiplex PCR. In the table there are 57,000 or so clones, roughly four fifths of which are singletons. This CDR3 comprises 15 residues. Trimming cost V 5 bases and J 2 bases; bases outside gene matches: 5. CDR1 and CDR2 from the germline V gene are MDHEN and SYDVKM. The sample is drawn from a study of OX40 agonist ivuxolimab in advanced cancers. Study information: Intravenous ivuxolimab at 0.01 to 10 mg/kg was given to patients every 2 weeks. Study outcomes and limitations: Certain nonresponders additionally had low normalized T-cell clonal expansion.

The specimen was CD4+ or CD8+ T cells sorted from blood, collected in a trial of the OX40 agonist ivuxolimab. The sequence was collected from an adult with an advanced solid tumor such as melanoma, head and neck, liver or kidney cancer. J is TRBJ1-2 and V is TRBV28, with TRBD1 identical over 10 bases. This CDR3 is CASSRQGARNYGYTF. The CDR3 DNA follows: TGTGCCAGCAGTAGACAGGGGGCACGGAACTATGGCTACACCTTC.